A selection of T cell receptor beta chains follows, all from one sample in a study of T cells after posttransplantation cyclophosphamide. Sequenced by immunoSEQ multiplex PCR; TCRdb stores in-frame clones only, minus some. Of a few thousand clones in the sample, around 85% were seen once. The source material was PBMCs, sampled after allogeneic stem cell transplant with posttransplant cyclophosphamide. These receptors all come from a female patient between 50 and 60 years old who received an allogeneic stem cell transplant from an unrelated donor, was CMV-positive, and had acute and chronic GVHD. A share of the T cells may be of graft donor origin. The CDR3 runs from the conserved cysteine through the conserved F or W. The D gene is left open where the match is weak.

D gene	J gene	V gene	CDR3 DNA	CDR3 protein
TRBD1	TRBJ2-7	TRBV18	TGTGCCAGCTCACCACCTTCACAGGGGGCCATCGAGCAGTACTTC	CASSPPSQGAIEQYF
TRBD1	TRBJ2-7	TRBV5-6	TGTGCCAGCAGCTTCCGGACAGGGGCCCACGAGCAGTACTTC	CASSFRTGAHEQYF
NA	TRBJ2-1	TRBV25-1	TGTGCCAGCAGACATCCGGGACACAACTACAATGAGCAGTTCTTC	CASRHPGHNYNEQFF
NA	TRBJ1-2	TRBV5-6	TGTGCCAGCAGCTTGTCTCGGGTGGTCTATGGCTACACCTTC	CASSLSRVVYGYTF
TRBD2	TRBJ2-3	TRBV7-6	TGTGCCAGCAGCCCAACCTCGGGACTAGCGGGACACACAGATACGCAGTATTTT	CASSPTSGLAGHTDTQYF
TRBD1	TRBJ2-7	TRBV7-2	TGTGCCAGCAGCTTAGACAGGGGAGAGTACGAGCAGTACTTC	CASSLDRGEYEQYF
TRBD2	TRBJ2-1	TRBV7-6	TGTGCCAGCACCGCGGTCCCCGCTAGCGGGATGCCCTACAATGAGCAGTTCTTC	CASTAVPASGMPYNEQFF
TRBD2	TRBJ2-7	TRBV4-2	TGTGCCAGCAGCCAAGCCCGGACTAGCAGCTACGAGCAGTACTTC	CASSQARTSSYEQYF
NA	TRBJ2-7	TRBV7-2	TGTGCCAGCAGCGGCCTTACCTACGAGCAGTACTTC	CASSGLTYEQYF
TRBD2	TRBJ2-4	TRBV29-1	TGCAGCGTTACGGGGGGAGGCAAAAACATTCAGTACTTC	CSVTGGGKNIQYF
TRBD1	TRBJ1-4	TRBV28	TGTGCCAGCAGTCCTCAGGGGGGTTTTAATGAAAAACTGTTTTTT	CASSPQGGFNEKLFF
TRBD1	TRBJ1-6	TRBV30	TGTGCCTGGAGCTCGGGACAGGATAATTCACCCCTCCACTTT	CAWSSGQDNSPLHF
TRBD2	TRBJ2-2	TRBV7-3	TGTGCCAGCAGCTTAACAGGTCTAGCGGTTCGCACCGGGGAGCTGTTTTTT	CASSLTGLAVRTGELFF
TRBD1	TRBJ2-1	TRBV5-4	TGTGCCAGCAGCCTGGACAGGGGGTTTCGCTACAATGAGCAGTTCTTC	CASSLDRGFRYNEQFF
NA	TRBJ1-6	TRBV6-1	TGTGCCAGCAGTGTCCTGCAGGAGGCACCCCTCCACTTT	CASSVLQEAPLHF
NA	TRBJ2-5	TRBV13	TGTGCCAGCAGCTTGATAGCGACCCAAAGAGAGACCCAGTACTTC	CASSLIATQRETQYF
TRBD1	TRBJ2-1	TRBV19	TGTGCCAGTAGTAATCGGGACAGGGTAGGGAGTGAGCAGTTCTTC	CASSNRDRVGSEQFF
TRBD2	TRBJ2-1	TRBV4-1	TGCGCCAGCAGCCATCCGCGGGGGAGCTCCTACAATGAGCAGTTCTTC	CASSHPRGSSYNEQFF
NA	TRBJ2-5	TRBV6-6	TGTGCCAGCAGTGTTGACAGCCAAGAGACCCAGTACTTC	CASSVDSQETQYF
NA	TRBJ1-2	TRBV2	TGTGCCAGCAGTGTACAGGACACTCCTTTTCTCTATGGCTACACCTTC	CASSVQDTPFLYGYTF